This record covers a single T cell receptor (beta chain). Which antigen it targets is not known. A read error may be the cause here, since a much bigger clone is one base away. Receptors were amplified or captured by PCR. Sequenced using an Illumina HiSeq 2500. To reduce PCR and sequencing biases, unique molecular identifiers were built into the TCR beta cDNA libraries. Roughly 0.5 million cDNA molecules were obtained per 1 to 10 million input T cells, so each molecule approximated one T cell. Patient libraries were prepared and sequenced with the same protocol used for the earlier healthy control dataset. Samples belonging to the same batch were prepared together, multiplexed and sequenced on a shared HiSeq lane. In the paper's pipeline: MIGEC was used to process the raw barcoded reads, and molecular identifier groups with only a single read were discarded before consensus assembly and CDR3 extraction. Clonotype tables were post-analysed with VDJtools, normalizing diversity by down-sampling all datasets to the smallest sample size. Repertoire overlap clustering matched CDR3 amino acid but not nucleotide sequences to correct batch-related cross-sample contamination. In TCRdb, the public reads were trimmed at Q25 with fastp and aligned with MiXCR, with productive beta chains retained. Each entry is one CDR3 protein sequence, shown with its most common DNA and genes. The authors' filters were not applied to this entry. Counted in this sample were over 250,000 distinct CDR3 sequences; about 40% of them appeared once. Under 5.5% of the sample rests with the top ten.

Per the germline V gene (reference sequence), DFQATT is the CDR1 and SNEGSKA is the CDR2. From its cysteine to its phenylalanine, the CDR3 spans 17 amino acids. The entry retains the CDR3 DNA only, 51 bases that are in frame from base 1. Ends trimmed: V by 4 bases, J by 3 bases; bases unmatched to a gene: 12. This sample is drawn from a study of post-analysis software for immune sequencing data (dated by TCRdb to between 2015 and 2016). In terms of the full investigation: Disease courses on record covered relapsing-remitting, secondary progressive and progressive-relapsing multiple sclerosis, though some patients had no subtype annotation. The patient repertoires were set against about 12 previously published healthy control repertoires from donors whose ages ranged from roughly 6 to 27 years. A subset of samples was prepared in parallel using single-end sample barcoding, then pooled and co-amplified after Illumina adapter ligation.

TCR beta repertoires were profiled from peripheral blood of roughly twelve young patients with multiple sclerosis to demonstrate the VDJtools post-analysis software. The multiple sclerosis patients were children and adolescents between roughly 6 and 16 years of age. General conclusions and limits of the study: Significantly higher frequencies in patients than in controls were found for roughly 5 TRBV segments, including TRBV5-6, TRBV5-1 and TRBV20-1. The multiple sclerosis patient group was slightly younger than the control group. When samples were clustered directly using the F measure, samples prepared in the same batch co-clustered strongly, which prompted a batch-effect correction. Multiple sclerosis patients had significantly lower normalized Chao1 diversity than controls, a result that suggests substantial peripheral T-cell clonal expansion.

Here the chain combines TRBV20-1 and TRBJ2-1; the junction holds 10 bases that match TRBD2. Sequencing input: blood. This clonotype was sampled from a girl aged 10 to 17 with multiple sclerosis. The DNA is TGCAGTGCTATTCTAGCGGGAGTTACGCGCTTCTACAATGAGCAGTTCTTC. The translation is CSAILAGVTRFYNEQFF.